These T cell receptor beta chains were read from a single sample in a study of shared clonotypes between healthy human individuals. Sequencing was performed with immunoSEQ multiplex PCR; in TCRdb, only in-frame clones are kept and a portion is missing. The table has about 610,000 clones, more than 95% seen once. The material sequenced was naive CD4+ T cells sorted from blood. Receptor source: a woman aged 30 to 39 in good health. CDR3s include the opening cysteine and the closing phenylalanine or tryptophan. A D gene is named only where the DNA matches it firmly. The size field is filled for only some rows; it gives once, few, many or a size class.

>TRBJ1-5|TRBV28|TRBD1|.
CASSTRTGGYGNQPQHF
TGTGCCAGCAGCACCCGGACAGGGGGCTATGGCAATCAGCCCCAGCATTTT
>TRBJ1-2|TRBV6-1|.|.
CASSSQGRGGYTF
TGTGCCAGCAGTAGTCAGGGCAGAGGAGGCTACACCTTC
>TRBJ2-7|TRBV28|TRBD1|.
CASRDRGTYEQYF
TGTGCCAGTAGGGACAGGGGAACCTACGAGCAGTACTTC
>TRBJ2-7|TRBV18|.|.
CASSPPRIGSYEQYF
TGTGCCAGCTCACCACCGAGGATAGGGTCCTACGAGCAGTACTTC
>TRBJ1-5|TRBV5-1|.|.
CASSLGGTGVVDQPQHF
TGCGCCAGCAGCTTGGGGGGTACCGGGGTGGTCGATCAGCCCCAGCATTTT
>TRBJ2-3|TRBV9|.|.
CASSVVTTSTDTQYF
TGTGCCAGCAGCGTAGTGACTACGAGCACAGATACGCAGTATTTT
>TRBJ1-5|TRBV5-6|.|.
CASSLGLQFLGNQPQHF
TGTGCCAGCAGCTTGGGACTCCAATTTCTGGGCAATCAGCCCCAGCATTTT
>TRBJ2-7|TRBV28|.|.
CASSLSPVPEQYF
TGTGCCAGCAGTTTATCCCCGGTACCCGAGCAGTACTTC
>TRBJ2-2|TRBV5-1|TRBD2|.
CASSLGGLYTGELFF
TGCGCCAGCAGCCTGGGGGGACTATACACCGGGGAGCTGTTTTTT
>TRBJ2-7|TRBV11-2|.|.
CASSGGFWGFYEQYF
TGTGCCAGCAGCGGGGGGTTCTGGGGCTTCTACGAGCAGTACTTC
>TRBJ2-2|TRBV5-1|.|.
CASSVSGRTGELFF
TGCGCCAGCAGTGTGTCGGGACGGACCGGGGAGCTGTTTTTT
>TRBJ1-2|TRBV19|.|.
CASSMGRLGPAGNYGYTF
TGTGCCAGTAGTATGGGGCGGCTGGGTCCCGCGGGGAACTATGGCTACACCTTC
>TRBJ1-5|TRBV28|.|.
CASSFSAPVGVDQPQHF
TGTGCCAGCAGCTTTTCCGCTCCAGTGGGGGTTGATCAGCCCCAGCATTTT
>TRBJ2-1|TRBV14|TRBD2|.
CASSQDPPAGGSYNEQFF
TGTGCCAGCAGCCAAGACCCTCCAGCGGGAGGCTCCTACAATGAGCAGTTCTTC
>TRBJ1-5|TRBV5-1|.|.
CASSLALGRDDQPQHF
TGCGCCAGCAGCTTGGCCTTAGGCAGGGACGATCAGCCCCAGCATTTT
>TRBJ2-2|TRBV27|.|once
CASSLGKNTGELFF
TGTGCCAGCAGTTTGGGAAAGAACACCGGGGAGCTGTTTTTT
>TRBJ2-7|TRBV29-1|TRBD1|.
CSVPKGQGGYEQYF
TGCAGCGTCCCTAAGGGACAGGGGGGCTACGAGCAGTACTTC
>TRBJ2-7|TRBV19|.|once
CASSPPQTSFDYRRNYEQYF
TGTGCCAGTAGTCCCCCCCAAACCTCCTTCGACTACCGCCGGAACTACGAGCAGTACTTC
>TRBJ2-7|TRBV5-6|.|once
CASSLSGRVWGRRTYEQYF
TGTGCCAGCAGCTTGTCGGGCAGGGTGTGGGGAAGACGAACCTACGAGCAGTACTTC
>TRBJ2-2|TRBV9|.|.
CASSVAGVGGELFF
TGTGCCAGCAGCGTAGCAGGGGTGGGCGGGGAGCTGTTTTTT
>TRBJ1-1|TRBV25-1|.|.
CASSEWGASNTEAFF
TGTGCCAGCAGTGAATGGGGAGCCTCGAACACTGAAGCTTTCTTT
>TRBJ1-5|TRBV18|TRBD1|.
CASSPGGGNSNQPQHF
TGTGCCAGCTCACCGGGAGGGGGCAATAGCAATCAGCCCCAGCATTTT
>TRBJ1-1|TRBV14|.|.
CASSAYYLGRSTEAFF
TGTGCCAGCAGCGCCTATTACCTGGGGAGATCCACTGAAGCTTTCTTT
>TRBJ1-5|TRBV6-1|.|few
CASSAVGPYSNQPQHF
TGTGCCAGCAGTGCGGTGGGCCCTTATAGCAATCAGCCCCAGCATTTT
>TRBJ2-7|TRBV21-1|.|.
CARDRDYEQYF
TGTGCCAGGGACAGGGACTACGAGCAGTACTTC
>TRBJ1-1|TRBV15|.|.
CATSRDRYQNTEAFF
TGTGCCACCAGCAGAGATCGGTACCAGAACACTGAAGCTTTCTTT
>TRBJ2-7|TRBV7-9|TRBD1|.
CASSSGTGGYEQYF
TGTGCCAGCAGCTCCGGGACAGGGGGCTACGAGCAGTACTTC